These 24 T cell receptor beta chains came from one sample sequenced in a study of blood T cells in healthy people across ages. A sample-barcoded 5' primer and a J-beta primer mix were used in a second PCR of about 7 to 11 cycles. Via MiXCR, TCRdb re-called the 5' RACE reads, giving one row per CDR3 protein. The table lists about 1.5 million distinct CDR3 sequences, roughly 43% of them singletons. Source material: blood. The source of these receptors is a woman aged 18-29 years in good health.

V usage is TRBV20-1 and J usage is TRBJ1-4; D is ambiguous. The CDR3 is 15 residues long. Germline V gene lookup returns CDR1 DFQATT and CDR2 SNEGSKA (reference sequence). V was pared by 0 bases and J by 5 bases, with 13 bases between. CDR3 region: CSARDLQRHNEKLFF. The CDR3 DNA is TGCAGTGCTAGAGATCTGCAAAGGCACAATGAAAAACTGTTTTTT.

This clonotype showed up just a few times. This sequence joins TRBV25-1 and TRBJ1-6, with D perhaps matching TRBD1 (5 bases). The V gene lost 6 bases and the J gene lost 7 bases, with 16 bases spanning the gap. This CDR3 region has 15 residues. Germline loops: CDR1 MGHDK, CDR2 SYGVNS. The CDR3 nucleotides read TGTGCCAGCAGGCGCTCGGGGGTGAGGAATTCACCCCTCCACTTT. Amino acids: CASRRSGVRNSPLHF.

This clonotype was detected a few times. The V call is TRBV5-4, the J call TRBJ2-2; D may correspond to TRBD1 or TRBD2 (5 bases each). CDR3 length: 15 residues. Trimming stripped 0 bases from V and 4 bases from J, with 10 bases between. From germline, CDR1 is SGHNT and CDR2 YYREEE (reference sequence). CDR3 protein: CASSLGGDGTGELFF. CDR3 in DNA: TGTGCCAGCAGCTTGGGTGGGGACGGCACCGGGGAGCTGTTTTTT. Together with reference TRBV5-4 and TRBJ2-2, the CDR3 gives the full variable domain: ETGVTQSPTHLIKTRGQQVTLRCSSQSGHNTVSWYQQALGQGPQFIFQYYREEENGRGNFPPRFSGLQFPNYSSELNVNALELDDSALYLCASSLGGDGTGELFFGEGSRLTVL.

The sample holds a few counts of this clonotype. The rearrangement uses TRBV20-1 and TRBJ1-1, with 9 bases aligning to TRBD1. Germline assignment: CDR1 DFQATT and CDR2 SNEGSKA (reference sequence). V lost 2 bases and J lost 4; bases outside the gene matches: 8. This CDR3 has 15 amino acids. This CDR3 reads CSARSWTGVVTEAFF. CDR3 sequence (DNA): TGCAGTGCTAGATCCTGGACAGGGGTGGTCACTGAAGCTTTCTTT.

This clonotype was counted ten times or more. This sequence joins TRBV7-9 and TRBJ2-7; 7 nucleotides agree with TRBD1. CDR3 length equals 14 residues. Germline V CDR1 and CDR2: SEHNR, FQNEAQ (reference sequence). J gave up 2 bases and V 3 bases, and 4 bases lay outside the gene matches. CDR3 sequence (DNA): TGTGCCAGCAGCTTGGGGACAGTAACCTACGAGCAGTACTTC. Amino acids: CASSLGTVTYEQYF.

V and J are TRBV7-2 and TRBJ2-1; 7 nucleotides align to TRBD1. The length of the CDR3 is 16 residues. CDR1 and CDR2 from the germline V gene are SGHTA and FQGNSA. V trimming: 2 bases; J trimming: 3 bases; junction bases outside the gene matches: 7. This CDR3 is CASSLPGGPHYNEQFF. CDR3 DNA sequence: TGTGCCAGCAGCTTACCAGGGGGACCCCACTACAATGAGCAGTTCTTC.

Only a few counts were recorded for this clonotype. This chain uses TRBV29-1 with TRBJ2-3; the D is unclear. Trimming removed 1 base from V and 0 bases from J, with 8 bases in between. CDR3 length: 14 residues. The germline V gene encodes CDR1 SQVTM and CDR2 ANQGSEA. CDR3 bases: TGCAGCGTTGAAGTCGGGTTCAGCACAGATACGCAGTATTTT. Translating it yields CSVEVGFSTDTQYF.

Only a few counts were recorded for this clonotype. The chain links TRBV29-1 to TRBJ1-2, with a weak D call TRBD1 (5 bases). The length of the CDR3 is 13 residues. The ends were cut back, 0 bases at V and 6 bases at J, with 11 bases in the middle. In germline, CDR1 is SQVTM, CDR2 ANQGSEA. CDR3 in amino acids: CSVEEGEADGYTF. CDR3 DNA: TGCAGCGTTGAAGAGGGGGAAGCGGATGGCTACACCTTC.

This chain uses TRBV20-1 with TRBJ2-1; D is possibly TRBD2 (6 bases). The CDR3 runs 16 residues. The germline V gene encodes CDR1 DFQATT and CDR2 SNEGSKA (reference sequence). Deletions cut 6 bases from V and 2 bases from J, with 20 bases between. DNA for the CDR3: TGCAGTGCCCTGGGGGGTCCTGGGGCCGCCTACAATGAGCAGTTCTTC. This translates into CSALGGPGAAYNEQFF.

This clonotype showed up just a few times. The chain is built from TRBV7-2 and TRBJ2-5, with TRBD2 matching 14 bases. V shed 5 bases and J 5 bases; nucleotides not matched to a gene: 7. Germline V gene lookup returns CDR1 SGHTA and CDR2 FQGNSA. This CDR3 comprises 16 residues. The chain's CDR3 is CASSPGLAGAWETQYF. The CDR3, as DNA: TGTGCCAGCAGCCCGGGACTAGCGGGGGCCTGGGAGACCCAGTACTTC.

This clonotype was detected only a few times. The rearrangement uses TRBV12-3 or TRBV12-4 and TRBJ1-5; TRBD1 agrees at 7 bases. The CDR3 is 16 amino acids. The V segment lost 3 bases and the J segment 2 bases; nucleotides outside the gene matches: 7. CDR3 coding DNA: TGTGCCAGCAGTTTTCGAGGGGGCAGGGGCAATCAGCCCCAGCATTTT. Protein: CASSFRGGRGNQPQHF.

This clonotype was detected only a few times. The rearrangement uses TRBV29-1 and TRBJ2-7, with a tentative D call TRBD2 (6 bases). This CDR3 has 18 amino acids. Germline CDR1 is SQVTM and CDR2 is ANQGSEA. V lost 1 base and J 0 bases, leaving 22 bases between the germline ends. The CDR3 DNA is TGCAGCGTTGAAGGGGGCGCGCTGGGGGACGGGAGCTCCTACGAGCAGTACTTC. This sequence encodes CSVEGGALGDGSSYEQYF.

The chain employs TRBV9 and TRBJ2-3, with unresolved D. The CDR3 contains 15 residues. Trimming took off 0 bases at V and 3 bases at J, with 11 bases between the two ends. Germline V lookup: CDR1 SGDLS, CDR2 YYNGEE. CDR3 sequence: CASSVATVTTDTQYF. The CDR3 nucleotides are TGTGCCAGCAGCGTAGCAACAGTGACGACAGATACGCAGTATTTT.

This clonotype was observed a handful of times. The chain uses TRBV12-5 and TRBJ2-5; D gene uncertain. V was pared by 6 bases and J by 5 bases, with 13 bases between. The germline V gene has CDR1 LGHNT and CDR2 FRNRAP. The CDR3 sequence is 13 residues long. In DNA form, the CDR3 reads TGTGCTAGTGGGCGGACCCCTGAGGAGACCCAGTACTTC. Amino acid sequence: CASGRTPEETQYF.

This clonotype was counted a few times. The V gene is TRBV30, the J gene TRBJ1-3; D is uncertain. The V end lost 1 base, the J end lost 0 bases, and 4 bases lay between the germline ends. The germline CDR1 and CDR2 sequences are GTSNPN and SVGIG (reference sequence). The CDR3 totals 13 residues. This CDR3 reads CAWSAYSGNTIYF. DNA for the CDR3: TGTGCCTGGAGTGCCTACTCTGGAAACACCATATATTTT.

This chain connects TRBV19 to TRBJ2-4; D assignment may be TRBD1 or TRBD2 (7 bases each). Germline-derived CDR1 and CDR2 are LNHDA and SQIVND (reference sequence). V lost 3 bases and J lost 9, with 15 bases in between. CDR3 length equals 14 residues. DNA of the CDR3: TGTGCCAGTAGTATGGGAGGGGGCAATGGCATTCAGTACTTC. This sequence encodes CASSMGGGNGIQYF.

This clonotype was detected only a few times. The chain combines TRBV4-3 with TRBJ1-6; D ambiguous. This CDR3 is 15 amino acids long. V dropped 0 bases and J dropped 7 bases, with 10 bases sitting between them. Germline V lookup: CDR1 LGHNA, CDR2 YSLEER. The DNA for the CDR3 is TGCGCCAGCAGCCAAGATCCGAAACTAAATTCACCCCTCCACTTT. It specifies CASSQDPKLNSPLHF.

J is TRBJ2-1 and V is TRBV25-1; maybe TRBD1 (6 bases). V dropped 11 bases and J dropped 15 bases, with 14 bases sitting between them. Germline CDR1 reads MGHDK; CDR2 reads SYGVNS. The CDR3 runs 9 residues. DNA for the CDR3: TGTGCCGTCCGGGACACTCGGTTCTTC. Its translation: CAVRDTRFF.

The V and J genes are TRBV10-3 and TRBJ2-5; D possibly corresponds to TRBD2 (5 bases). The J call is doubtful: the DNA matches TRBJ2-7 better. Germline loops: CDR1 ENHRY, CDR2 SYGVKD. The CDR3 sequence is 16 residues long. The CDR3 DNA reads as TGTGCCATCAGTGAGTCCGGGGAGCGAAGCTCCTACGAGCAGTACTTC. Translating gives CAISESGERSSYEQYF.

This clonotype was seen only a few times. This chain links TRBV3-1 with TRBJ1-2, with D uncertain. The germline gives CDR1 LGHDT, CDR2 YNNKEL (reference sequence). The length of the CDR3 is 12 residues. The V and J ends lost 3 bases and 9 bases respectively, with 11 bases between them. The CDR3 loop reads CASSQLRASYTF. CDR3 coding DNA: TGTGCCAGCAGCCAGCTTCGGGCAAGCTACACCTTC.

About this clonotype: The junction and the germline gene differ at one end; a read error may be behind it. The chain employs TRBV28 and TRBJ1-2; 7 positions match TRBD1. The CDR3 contains 14 residues. Germline V lookup: CDR1 MDHEN, CDR2 SYDVKM. The chain's CDR3 is CASGLRGLTARYTF. Written as DNA, the CDR3 is TGTGCCAGCGGTTTAAGGGGGCTTACCGCCCGGTACACCTTC.

In its sample, this clonotype was seen a few times. The chain couples TRBV11-3 to TRBJ2-2; unclear D gene. This CDR3 is built from 14 residues. V lost 3 bases to trimming and J lost 3 bases, with 8 bases between them. CDR1 is SGHNT, CDR2 YENEEA, per germline. Here the CDR3 DNA reads TGTGCCAGCAGCTTCCGGGCCCACACCGGGGAGCTGTTTTTT. This sequence encodes CASSFRAHTGELFF.

The sample holds a few counts of this clonotype. V gene TRBV5-1 combines with J gene TRBJ2-1; D might be TRBD1 (5 bases). CDR3 length equals 15 residues. Germline V gene lookup returns CDR1 SGHRS and CDR2 YFSETQ. Deletions cut 1 base from V and 4 bases from J, with 12 bases between. CDR3 sequence (DNA): TGCGCCAGCAGCTTGAAGGACAAGAAGTACAATGAGCAGTTCTTC. Translation: CASSLKDKKYNEQFF. Looking up the rest from reference TRBV5-1 and TRBJ2-1 gives the full variable domain: KAGVTQTPRYLIKTRGQQVTLSCSPISGHRSVSWYQQTPGQGLQFLFEYFSETQRNKGNFPGRFSGRQFSNSRSEMNVSTLELGDSALYLCASSLKDKKYNEQFFGPGTRLTVL.

The chain recombines TRBV5-1 with TRBJ2-1; tentative D call: TRBD1 (5 bases). The germline V and J ends were trimmed by 4 bases and 9 bases, with 8 bases remaining between them. This CDR3 is built from 11 residues. From germline, CDR1 is SGHRS and CDR2 YFSETQ. The chain's CDR3 is CASSIDSEQFF. CDR3 nucleotides: TGCGCCAGCAGCATAGACAGTGAGCAGTTCTTC.